These T cell receptor beta chains were read from a single sample in a study of vaccination effects on CD4 cells after COVID-19. No cognate antigen is known for these TCRs. The repertoire was sequenced with immunoSEQ multiplex PCR; TCRdb's copy has only in-frame clones and lacks some. The data contain tens of thousands of clones, under 85% of them singletons. This material consisted of CD4+ T cells from PBMCs cultured without peptide, taken before COVID-19 vaccination. Receptors originate from a human donor who had a prior SARS-CoV-2 infection. The CDR3 runs from the conserved cysteine through the conserved F or W. The D gene is left open where the match is weak.

d_call v_call cdr3_length cdr3_aa
TRBD2 TRBV6-6 16 CASSRLAGSVVHEQFF
. TRBV6-2/TRBV6-3 14 CASSTGMSVSPLHF
. TRBV9 12 CASSFDFYGYTF
. TRBV7-7 13 CASSSGVGNEQFF
. TRBV4-2 16 CASSQEVVGDRETQYF
. TRBV24-1 13 CATSPTYSPGQFF
. TRBV14 13 CASSQGVYYEQYF
. TRBV5-1 13 CASSGVAYNEQFF
. TRBV2 16 CASRTASTRGYNEQFF
. TRBV7-3 15 CASSLTGSSYNEQFF
. TRBV24-1 16 CATSAPGTLGDGELFF
TRBD2 TRBV5-6 15 CASSWTSGGADTQYF
. TRBV5-4 14 CASSLATSGNTIYF
. TRBV9 13 CASSLGLLETQYF
. TRBV6-6 16 CASSYSRGSANTEAFF
. TRBV18 14 CASTPGREEREQYF
TRBD1 TRBV9 15 CASSPGGNSGNTIYF
. TRBV12-2 16 CASRLIATGGFDEQFF
. TRBV5-4 14 CASSFQGSNYGYTF
. TRBV30 13 CAWSVLFQETQYF
. TRBV28 13 CASSSLANYGYTF
. TRBV24-1 15 CATSDPGQNTGELFF
TRBD2 TRBV18 16 CASSPSQAGAADEQFF
. TRBV4-2 15 CASSVGSSSGNTIYF
. TRBV21-1 17 CASSSQLAGGSTDTQYF
. TRBV6-2/TRBV6-3 12 CASSTWTTPQHF
TRBD1 TRBV27 15 CASSLSGTAYFGYTF
TRBD1 TRBV7-8 15 CASSSDRGRGTEAFF
. TRBV21-1 17 CASSIWSAGQYTDTQYF
. TRBV6-6 15 CASSYGATGYTEAFF
. TRBV4-1 15 CASSHHGRLNYGYTF
. TRBV25-1 11 CASSELRGYTF
. TRBV9 15 CASSPRRLAQETQYF
. TRBV7-9 14 CASTLTGNTGELFF
. TRBV7-2 15 CASSLAPRSSYGYTF
TRBD1 TRBV6-6 13 CASRTGTAYGYTF
TRBD1 TRBV7-2 15 CASSLGQGEGYGYTF
. TRBV14 14 CATPVAGGSYEQYF
. TRBV5-6 15 CASRAGQLSGNTIYF
TRBD2 TRBV15 16 CATSREGSASGGAQYF
TRBD1 TRBV5-4 14 CASSTGTDSYEQYF
TRBD1 TRBV24-1 13 CATDRGSTGELFF
. TRBV7-9 17 CASSLWPASPNTGELFF
. TRBV10-1 17 CASSEVGWERNTGELFF